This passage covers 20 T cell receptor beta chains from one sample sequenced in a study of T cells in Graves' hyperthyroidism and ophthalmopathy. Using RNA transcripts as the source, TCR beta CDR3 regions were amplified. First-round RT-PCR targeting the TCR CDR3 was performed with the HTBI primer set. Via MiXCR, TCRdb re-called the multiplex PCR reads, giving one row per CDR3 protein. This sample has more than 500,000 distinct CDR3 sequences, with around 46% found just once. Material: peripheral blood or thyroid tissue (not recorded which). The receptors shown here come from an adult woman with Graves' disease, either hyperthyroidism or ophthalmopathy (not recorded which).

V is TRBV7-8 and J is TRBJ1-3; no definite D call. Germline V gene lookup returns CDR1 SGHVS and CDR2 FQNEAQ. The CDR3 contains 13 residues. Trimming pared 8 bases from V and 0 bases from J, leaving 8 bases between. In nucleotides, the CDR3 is TGTGCCAGCGGCCATTCCTCTGGAAACACCATATATTTT. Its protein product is CASGHSSGNTIYF.

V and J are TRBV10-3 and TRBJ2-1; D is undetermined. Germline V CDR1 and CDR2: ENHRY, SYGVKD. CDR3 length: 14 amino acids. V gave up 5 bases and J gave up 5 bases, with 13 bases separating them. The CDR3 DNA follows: TGTGCCATCAGTCCGCCAGACGGAAACAATGAGCAGTTCTTC. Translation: CAISPPDGNNEQFF.

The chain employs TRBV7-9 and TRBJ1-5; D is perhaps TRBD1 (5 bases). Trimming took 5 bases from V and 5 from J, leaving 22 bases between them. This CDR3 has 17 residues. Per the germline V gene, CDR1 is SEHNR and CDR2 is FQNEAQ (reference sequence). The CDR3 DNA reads TGTGCCAGCAGCCTCCTCGGGGGTGGGGGTTCTTATCAGCCCCAGCATTTT. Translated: CASSLLGGGGSYQPQHF.

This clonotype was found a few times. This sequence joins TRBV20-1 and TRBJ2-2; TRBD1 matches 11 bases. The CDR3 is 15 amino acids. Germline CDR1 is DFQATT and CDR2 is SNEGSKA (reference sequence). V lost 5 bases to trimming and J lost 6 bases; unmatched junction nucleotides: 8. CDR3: CSAAFGQGASGELFF. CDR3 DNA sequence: TGCAGTGCTGCCTTTGGACAGGGGGCGTCCGGGGAGCTGTTTTTT.

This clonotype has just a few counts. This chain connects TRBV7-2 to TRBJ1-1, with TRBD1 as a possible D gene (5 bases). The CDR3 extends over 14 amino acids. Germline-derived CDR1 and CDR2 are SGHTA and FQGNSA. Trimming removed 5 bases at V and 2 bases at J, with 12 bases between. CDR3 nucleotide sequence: TGTGCCAGCAGCCGCCGTGGGGGAAACACTGAAGCTTTCTTT. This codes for CASSRRGGNTEAFF.

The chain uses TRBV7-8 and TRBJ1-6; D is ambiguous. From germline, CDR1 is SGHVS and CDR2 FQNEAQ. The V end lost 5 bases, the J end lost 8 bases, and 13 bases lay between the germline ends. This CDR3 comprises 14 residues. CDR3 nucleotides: TGTGCCAGCAGCCGACGGGGAAGGGATTCACCCCTCCACTTT. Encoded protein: CASSRRGRDSPLHF.

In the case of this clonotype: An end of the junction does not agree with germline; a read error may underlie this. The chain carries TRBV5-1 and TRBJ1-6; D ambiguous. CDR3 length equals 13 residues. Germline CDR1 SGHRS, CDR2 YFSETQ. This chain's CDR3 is CASSLLQYSPLHF. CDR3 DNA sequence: TGCGCCAGCAGCTTGTTACAGTATTCCCCCCTCCACTTT.

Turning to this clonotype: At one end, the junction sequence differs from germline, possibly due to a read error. The CDR3 DNA follows: TGTGCCAGCAGCTTAGAAACGAAGAACTATGGCTACACCTTC. This sequence encodes CASSLETKNYGYTF. V usage is TRBV12-3 or TRBV12-4 and J usage is TRBJ1-2; no reliable D call. The CDR3 is made up of 14 amino acids.

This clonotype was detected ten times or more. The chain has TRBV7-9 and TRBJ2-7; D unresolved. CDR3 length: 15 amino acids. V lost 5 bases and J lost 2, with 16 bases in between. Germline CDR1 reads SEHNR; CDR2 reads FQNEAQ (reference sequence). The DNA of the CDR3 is TGTGCCAGCAGCCAAGACGCCGCAGCGACCTACGAGCAGTACTTC. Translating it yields CASSQDAAATYEQYF.

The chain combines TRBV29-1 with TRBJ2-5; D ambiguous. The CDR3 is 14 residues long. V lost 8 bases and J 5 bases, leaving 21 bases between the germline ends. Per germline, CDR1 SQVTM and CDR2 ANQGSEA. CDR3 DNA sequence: TGCAGCACCCCGAGTGGTTCTAGTTGGGAGACCCAGTACTTC. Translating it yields CSTPSGSSWETQYF.

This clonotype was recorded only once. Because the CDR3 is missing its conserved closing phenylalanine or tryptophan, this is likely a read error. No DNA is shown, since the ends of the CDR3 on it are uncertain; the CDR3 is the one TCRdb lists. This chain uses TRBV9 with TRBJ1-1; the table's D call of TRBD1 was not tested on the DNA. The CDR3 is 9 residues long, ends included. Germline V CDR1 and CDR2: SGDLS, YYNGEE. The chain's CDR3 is CASSVEALS.

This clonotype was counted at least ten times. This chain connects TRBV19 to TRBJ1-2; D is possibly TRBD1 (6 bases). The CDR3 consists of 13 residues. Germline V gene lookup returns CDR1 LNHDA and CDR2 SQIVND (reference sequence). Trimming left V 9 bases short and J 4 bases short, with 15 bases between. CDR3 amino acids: CASGQSQSYGYTF. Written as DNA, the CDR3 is TGTGCCAGCGGACAGTCCCAGAGCTATGGCTACACCTTC.

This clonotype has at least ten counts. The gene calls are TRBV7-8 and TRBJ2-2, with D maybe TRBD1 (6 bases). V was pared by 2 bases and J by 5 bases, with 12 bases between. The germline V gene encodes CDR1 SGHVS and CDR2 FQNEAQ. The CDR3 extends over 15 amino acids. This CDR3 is CASSLSSGATGELFF. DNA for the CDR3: TGTGCCAGCAGCTTATCTTCAGGGGCAACCGGGGAGCTGTTTTTT.

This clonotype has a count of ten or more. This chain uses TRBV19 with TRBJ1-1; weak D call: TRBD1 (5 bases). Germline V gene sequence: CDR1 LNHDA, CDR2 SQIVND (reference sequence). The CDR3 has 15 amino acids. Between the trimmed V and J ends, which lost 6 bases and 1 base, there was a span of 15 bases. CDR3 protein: CASSKAGPPNTEAFF. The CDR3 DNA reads TGTGCCAGTAGCAAAGCAGGGCCCCCGAACACTGAAGCTTTCTTT.

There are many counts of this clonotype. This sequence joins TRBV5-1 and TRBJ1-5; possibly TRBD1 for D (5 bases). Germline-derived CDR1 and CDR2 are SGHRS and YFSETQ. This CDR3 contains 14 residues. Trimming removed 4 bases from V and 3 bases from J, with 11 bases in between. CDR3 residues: CASSIGTLNQPQHF. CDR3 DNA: TGCGCCAGCAGCATAGGGACTCTCAATCAGCCCCAGCATTTT.

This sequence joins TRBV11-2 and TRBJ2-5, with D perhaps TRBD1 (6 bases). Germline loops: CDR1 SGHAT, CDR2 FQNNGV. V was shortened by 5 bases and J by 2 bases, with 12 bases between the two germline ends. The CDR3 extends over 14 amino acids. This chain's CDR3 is CASSQDSRQETQYF. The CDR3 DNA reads TGTGCCAGCAGCCAGGACAGCCGGCAAGAGACCCAGTACTTC.

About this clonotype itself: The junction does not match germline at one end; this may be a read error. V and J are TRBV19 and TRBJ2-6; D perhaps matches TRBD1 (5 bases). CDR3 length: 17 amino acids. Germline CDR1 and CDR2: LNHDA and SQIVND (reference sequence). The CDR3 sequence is CASSIFGRHSGANVPTF. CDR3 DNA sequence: TGTGCCAGTAGTATATTTGGACGACACTCTGGGGCCAACGTCCCGACTTTC.

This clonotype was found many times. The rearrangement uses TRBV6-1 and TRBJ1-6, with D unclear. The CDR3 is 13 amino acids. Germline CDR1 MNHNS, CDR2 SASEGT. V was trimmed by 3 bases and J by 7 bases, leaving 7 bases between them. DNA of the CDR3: TGTGCCAGCAGTGAGGGTAGGAATTCACCCCTCCACTTT. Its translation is CASSEGRNSPLHF.

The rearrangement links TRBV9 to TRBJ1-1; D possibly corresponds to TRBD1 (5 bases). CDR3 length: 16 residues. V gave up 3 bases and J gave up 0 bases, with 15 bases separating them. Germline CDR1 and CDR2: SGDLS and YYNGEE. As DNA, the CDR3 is TGTGCCAGCAGCGGACGGGACGGGAGCATGAACACTGAAGCTTTCTTT. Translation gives CASSGRDGSMNTEAFF.

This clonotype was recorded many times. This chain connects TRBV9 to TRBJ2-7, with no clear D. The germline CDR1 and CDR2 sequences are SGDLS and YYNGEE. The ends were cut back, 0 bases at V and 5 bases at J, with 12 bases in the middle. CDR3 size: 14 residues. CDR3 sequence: CASSVEGGPDEQYF. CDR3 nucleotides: TGTGCCAGCAGCGTAGAGGGCGGACCCGACGAGCAGTACTTC.